This T cell receptor (beta chain) comes out of a study of T cell responses to AZD1222 COVID-19 vaccine. Study results and limitations: Breadth and depth of Spike-specific TCRs rose after two AZD1222 doses.

CDR3 length: 14 amino acids. The V end was cut by 5 bases, the J end by 0 bases, with 14 bases between. CDR1 and CDR2 (germline): SQVTM, ANQGSEA. Notes on this clone: Its antigen is currently unknown.

TCRdb's copy holds only in-frame clones and misses some; the assay was immunoSEQ multiplex PCR. The sample consists of 100,000 to 150,000 clones, around nine tenths of them appearing once. The sequence was obtained from an adult in good health. Here the sequenced sample was peripheral blood, taken on day 0 of AZD1222 vaccination. The chain joins TRBV29-1 to TRBJ2-7, with D perhaps being TRBD1 or TRBD2 (5 bases each). The CDR3 is CSVRVEGFSYEQYF. The DNA of the CDR3 is TGCAGCGTTAGGGTAGAGGGGTTCTCCTACGAGCAGTACTTC.